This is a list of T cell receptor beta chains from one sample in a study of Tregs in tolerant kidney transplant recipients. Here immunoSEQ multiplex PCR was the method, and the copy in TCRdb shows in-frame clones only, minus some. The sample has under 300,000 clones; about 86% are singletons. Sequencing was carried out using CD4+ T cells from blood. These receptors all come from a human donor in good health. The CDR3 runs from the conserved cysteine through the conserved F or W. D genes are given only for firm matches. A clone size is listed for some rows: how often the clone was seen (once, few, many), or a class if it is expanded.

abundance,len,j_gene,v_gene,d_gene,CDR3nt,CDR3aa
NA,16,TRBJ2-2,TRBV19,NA,TGTGCCAGTAGTATAGCCCCGGGAGCGAACACCGGGGAGCTGTTTTTT,CASSIAPGANTGELFF
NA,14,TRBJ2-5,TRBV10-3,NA,TGTGCCATCAGTGAGTCCTCAGGACGAGAGACCCAGTACTTC,CAISESSGRETQYF
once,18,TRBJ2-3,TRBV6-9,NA,TGTGCCAGCAGTTCCATCTCGTGGAGGGGGTTTAGCACAGATACGCAGTATTTT,CASSSISWRGFSTDTQYF
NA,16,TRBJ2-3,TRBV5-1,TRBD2,TGCGCCAGCAGCCAGGTGGTAGCGGGGGCCCAAGGAACGCAGTATTTT,CASSQVVAGAQGTQYF
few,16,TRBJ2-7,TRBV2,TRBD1,TGTGCCAGCAGTGAACCATACGGGACAGGGGTCCACGAGCAGTACTTC,CASSEPYGTGVHEQYF
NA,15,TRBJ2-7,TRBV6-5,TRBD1,TGTGCCAGCAGTTTCTCCGGGACAGGGGCATACGAGCAGTACTTC,CASSFSGTGAYEQYF
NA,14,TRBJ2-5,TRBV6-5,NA,TGTGCCAGCTTGTCCGAGCTAGTCACAAAGACCCAGTACTTC,CASLSELVTKTQYF
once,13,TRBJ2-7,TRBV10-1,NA,TGCGCCAGCAGCCTACAGGGCTTCCACGAGCAGTACTTC,CASSLQGFHEQYF
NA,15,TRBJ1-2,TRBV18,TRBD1,TGTGCCAGCTCACCCCCGGGACAGGGGGCGCTTGGCTACACCTTC,CASSPPGQGALGYTF
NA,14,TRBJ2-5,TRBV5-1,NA,TGCGCCAGCAGCCTAAGAGATCCCGGAGAGACCCAGTACTTC,CASSLRDPGETQYF
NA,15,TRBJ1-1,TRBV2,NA,TGTGCCAGCAGTGAATACGGCAGAATGAACACTGAAGCTTTCTTT,CASSEYGRMNTEAFF
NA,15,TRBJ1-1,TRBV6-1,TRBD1,TGTGCCAGCAGTGACCCAGGGGGCGCGAGCACTGAAGCTTTCTTT,CASSDPGGASTEAFF
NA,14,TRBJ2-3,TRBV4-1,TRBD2,TGCGCCAGCAATCGGGGGGGGTCTGCAGATACGCAGTATTTT,CASNRGGSADTQYF
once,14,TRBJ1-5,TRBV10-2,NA,TGCGCCAGCAGTGTGACCCTGAGCGGTCAGCCCCAGCATTTT,CASSVTLSGQPQHF
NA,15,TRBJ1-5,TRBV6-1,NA,TGTGCCAGCAGTGAAAATCCAGGGGTGGAGCAGCCCCAGCATTTT,CASSENPGVEQPQHF
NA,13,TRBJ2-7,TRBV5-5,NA,TGTGCCAGCAGCCTCCCTGACAGCTACGAGCAGTACTTC,CASSLPDSYEQYF
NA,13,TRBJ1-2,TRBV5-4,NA,TGTGCCAGCAGCTTGGGGGGGTTCTATGGCTACACCTTC,CASSLGGFYGYTF
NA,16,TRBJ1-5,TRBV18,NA,TGTGCCAGCTCCCCAGGCATGCCGGGGAGCAATCAGCCCCAGCATTTT,CASSPGMPGSNQPQHF
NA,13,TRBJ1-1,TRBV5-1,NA,TGCGCCAGCAAAATTACCGGGAACACTGAAGCTTTCTTT,CASKITGNTEAFF
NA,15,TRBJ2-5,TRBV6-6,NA,TGTGCCAGCAGTTACTCGAGAGGCAGGGAGGCGGCCCAGTACTTC,CASSYSRGREAAQYF
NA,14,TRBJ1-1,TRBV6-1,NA,TGTGCCAGCAGTCCGTGGACGGTGAACACTGAAGCTTTCTTT,CASSPWTVNTEAFF
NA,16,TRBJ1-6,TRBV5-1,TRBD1,TGCGCCAGCAGCTTGGCTCAGGGGGCGGGTAATTCACCCCTCCACTTT,CASSLAQGAGNSPLHF
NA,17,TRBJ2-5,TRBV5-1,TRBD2,TGCGCCAGCAGCTTGGGGGGGACTAGCGGGAGTACAGAGACCCAGTACTTC,CASSLGGTSGSTETQYF
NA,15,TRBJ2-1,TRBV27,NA,TGTGCCAGCAGTTTATGGGGGGATTCTACATATGAGCAGTTCTTC,CASSLWGDSTYEQFF
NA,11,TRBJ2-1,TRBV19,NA,TGTGCCAGTAGTAGCGGGTTTTCGCAGTTCTTC,CASSSGFSQFF
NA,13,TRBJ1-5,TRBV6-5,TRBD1,TGTGCCACGCGGACAGGGGGCGATCAGCCCCAGCATTTT,CATRTGGDQPQHF
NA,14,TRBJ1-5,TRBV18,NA,TGTGCCAGCTCACCCTATGAGAGCAATCAGCCCCAGCATTTT,CASSPYESNQPQHF
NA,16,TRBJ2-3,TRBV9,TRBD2,TGTGCCAGCAGCCTAACTAGCGGGAGTTCTGTAGATACGCAGTATTTT,CASSLTSGSSVDTQYF
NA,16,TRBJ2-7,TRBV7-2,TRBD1,TGTGCCAGCAGCTTAAATGTAGGACAGGGTCGCCACGAGCAGTACTTC,CASSLNVGQGRHEQYF
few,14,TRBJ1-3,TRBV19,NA,TGTGCCAGTAGTATCAGCGGCGCTGGAAACACCATATATTTT,CASSISGAGNTIYF
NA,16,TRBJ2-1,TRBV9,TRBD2,TGTGCCAGCAGCCCAGGACTAGCGGGGGTTTACAATGAGCAGTTCTTC,CASSPGLAGVYNEQFF
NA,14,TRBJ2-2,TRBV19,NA,TGTGCCAGCCATTCTGGGGGGTCGGCTGGGGAGCTGTTTTTT,CASHSGGSAGELFF
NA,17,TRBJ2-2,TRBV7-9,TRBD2,TGTGCCAGCAGGGCGACTAGCGGGAGGGCCCGGACCGGGGAGCTGTTTTTT,CASRATSGRARTGELFF
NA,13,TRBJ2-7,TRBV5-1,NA,TGCGCCAGCAGCTTGGCGGGGACCTACGAGCAGTACTTC,CASSLAGTYEQYF
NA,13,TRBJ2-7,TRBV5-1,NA,TGCGCCAGTAGCGACACTCCCACCTACGAGCAGTACTTC,CASSDTPTYEQYF
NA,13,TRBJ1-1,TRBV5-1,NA,TGCGCCAGCAGCTTAGGTCGGTTTAGTCAAGCTTTCTTT,CASSLGRFSQAFF
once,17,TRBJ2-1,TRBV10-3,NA,TGTGCCACGACCACGGGGGTCCGGGACCCAGACAGCGATGAGCAGTTCTTC,CATTTGVRDPDSDEQFF
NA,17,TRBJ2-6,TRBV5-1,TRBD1,TGCGCCAGCAGCTCAACAACAGGGGGCTCTGGGGCCAACGTCCTGACTTTC,CASSSTTGGSGANVLTF
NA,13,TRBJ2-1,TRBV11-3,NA,TGTGCCAGCAGCTCAGGTAGGTACAATGAGCAGTTCTTC,CASSSGRYNEQFF
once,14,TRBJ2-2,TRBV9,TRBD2,TGTGCCAGCAGCGTACTAGCGGGGGGCGGGGAGCTGTTTTTT,CASSVLAGGGELFF
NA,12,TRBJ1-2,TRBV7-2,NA,TGTGCCAGCAGCTTAGACCACTATGGCTACACCTTC,CASSLDHYGYTF
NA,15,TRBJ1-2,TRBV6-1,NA,TGTGCCAGCAGTGCCGAAGCCGGGGCGCTATATGGCTACACCTTC,CASSAEAGALYGYTF
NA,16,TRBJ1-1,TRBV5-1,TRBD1,TGCGCCAGCAGCCTGGGACAGCAGGGACGGGGAACTGAAGCTTTCTTT,CASSLGQQGRGTEAFF
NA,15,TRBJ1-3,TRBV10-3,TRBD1,TGTGCCATCAGTGAGCTCGGGACAGGGGGAAACACCATATATTTT,CAISELGTGGNTIYF
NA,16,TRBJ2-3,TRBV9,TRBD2,TGTGCCAGCAGAGCACTAGCGGGACCCAGCACAGATACGCAGTATTTT,CASRALAGPSTDTQYF
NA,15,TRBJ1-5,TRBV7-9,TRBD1,TGTGCCAGCAGCTTAGGATCAGGGGGCTATCAGCCCCAGCATTTT,CASSLGSGGYQPQHF
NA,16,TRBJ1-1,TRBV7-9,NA,TGTGCCAGCAGCCCACGCAGGAGAGGCGACCCTACAGAAGCTTTCTTT,CASSPRRRGDPTEAFF
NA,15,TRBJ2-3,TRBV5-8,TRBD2,TGTGCCAGCAGCTTGGTGGGGGGAGGGACAGATACGCAGTATTTT,CASSLVGGGTDTQYF